Sequencing of this T cell receptor (beta chain) was carried out in a study of PD-1 blockade in classical Hodgkin lymphoma. Time point meaning: cycle 4 day 1 (C4D1), after 5 to 7 weeks of nivolumab. Each and every patient relapsed after autologous stem cell transplantation, and patients got differing brentuximab vedotin exposure. Data came from immunoSEQ multiplex PCR; TCRdb stores just in-frame clones and leaves some out. The repertoire holds tens of thousands of clones, with roughly nine tenths as singletons. Concerning this clone: What it recognizes is unknown.

Study results and caveats: CD4+ TCR diversity rose significantly by C4D1, and CD8+ TCR diversity did not. Relapsed/refractory patients reportedly had lower baseline diversity than newly diagnosed patients. Anyone who began nivolumab under 1 year after ASCT was excluded.

Sequenced here: peripheral blood mononuclear cells (PBMCs), sampled before the fourth cycle of nivolumab. The TCR originated in a human donor with classical Hodgkin lymphoma.

The CDR3 coding sequence is TGTGCCAGCAGCTTCGATCCGGGACTAGAGGAGACCCAGTACTTC. Translated: CASSFDPGLEETQYF. This sequence joins TRBV5-4 and TRBJ2-5; TRBD2 agrees at 8 bases. Germline CDR1 is SGHNT and CDR2 is YYREEE (reference sequence). There are 15 residues in the CDR3. V dropped 2 bases and J dropped 5; count of bases not matched to a gene: 8.